Sequencing of this TCR beta chain was carried out in a study of beta chain features in type 1 diabetes. CDR1 and CDR2 from the germline V gene are LGHNA and YNFKEQ. After removal of 2 bases from V and 6 bases from J, the junction contained 10 bases not matched to a gene. This CDR3 is 17 amino acids long. Sequenced material consisted of expressed TCRB transcripts (all of the isolated RNA was reverse transcribed). Using immunoSEQ multiplex PCR, the repertoire was profiled, and TCRdb retains in-frame clones only, with some absent. The table includes 900,000 or so clones, roughly 16% detected once. Study-level results: Junctions at VDJ sites from type 1 diabetes patients had fewer insertions and more deletions. No resolution was reached here on whether HLA type influences TCRB rearrangement.

Via CD45RO/CCR7/CD25/CD127/CD95/CD27, cells of the CD4+ naive, central memory, regulatory and stem cell-like memory subsets were sorted. Regarding this clone: Its specificity is unknown.

Input material: naive CD4+ T cells from blood. This TCR came from a woman younger than 30 in good health. This sequence joins TRBV4-2 and TRBJ2-1; TRBD1 matches at 10 bases. The CDR3, as DNA: TGTGCCAGCAGCCAACGGTCGGGACAGGGGACGATCAATGAGCAGTTCTTC. This codes for CASSQRSGQGTINEQFF.